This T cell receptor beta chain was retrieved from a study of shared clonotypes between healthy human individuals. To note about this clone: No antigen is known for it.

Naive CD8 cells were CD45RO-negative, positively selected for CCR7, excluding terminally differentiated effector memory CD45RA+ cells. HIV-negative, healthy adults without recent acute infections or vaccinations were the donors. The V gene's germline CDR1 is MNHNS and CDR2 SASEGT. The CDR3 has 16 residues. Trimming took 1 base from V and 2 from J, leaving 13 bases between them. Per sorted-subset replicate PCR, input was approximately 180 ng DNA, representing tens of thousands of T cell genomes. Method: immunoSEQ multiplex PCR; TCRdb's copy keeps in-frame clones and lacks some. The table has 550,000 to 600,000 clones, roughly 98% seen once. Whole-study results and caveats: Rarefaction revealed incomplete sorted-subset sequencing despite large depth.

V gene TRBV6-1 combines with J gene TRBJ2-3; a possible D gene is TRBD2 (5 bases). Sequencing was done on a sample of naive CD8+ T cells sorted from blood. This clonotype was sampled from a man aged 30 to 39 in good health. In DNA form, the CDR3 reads TGTGCCAGCAGTGAAGTCTCAGGAGGAGACACAGATACGCAGTATTTT. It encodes CASSEVSGGDTDTQYF.